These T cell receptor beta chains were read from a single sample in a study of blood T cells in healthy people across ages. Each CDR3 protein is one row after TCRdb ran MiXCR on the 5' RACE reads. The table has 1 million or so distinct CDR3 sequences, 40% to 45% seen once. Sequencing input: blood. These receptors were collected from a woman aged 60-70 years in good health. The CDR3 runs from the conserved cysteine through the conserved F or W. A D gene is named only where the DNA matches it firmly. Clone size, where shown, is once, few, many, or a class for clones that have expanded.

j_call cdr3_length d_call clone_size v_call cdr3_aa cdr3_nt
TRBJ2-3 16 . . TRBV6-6 CASSYSVTPGTDTQYF TGTGCCAGCAGTTACTCTGTGACTCCTGGCACAGATACGCAGTATTTT
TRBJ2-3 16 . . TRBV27 CASSLRGISSTDTQYF TGTGCCAGCAGTTTAAGGGGGATCTCTAGCACAGATACGCAGTATTTT
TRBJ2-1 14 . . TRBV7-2 CASSLAKRDNEQFF TGTGCCAGCAGCTTAGCGAAGAGAGACAATGAGCAGTTCTTC
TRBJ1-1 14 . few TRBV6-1 CASMRTLSNTEAFF TGTGCCAGCATGCGGACTCTCTCGAACACTGAAGCTTTCTTT
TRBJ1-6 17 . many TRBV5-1 CASSPRRGGFGNSPLHF TGCGCCAGCAGCCCCCGGAGGGGGGGCTTCGGAAATTCACCCCTCCACTTT
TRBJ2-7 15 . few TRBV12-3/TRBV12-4 CASSLFNVETYEQYF TGTGCCAGCAGTTTGTTTAACGTCGAGACCTACGAGCAGTACTTC
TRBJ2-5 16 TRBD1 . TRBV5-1 CASSKNPWTGQETQYF TGCGCCAGCAGCAAGAACCCCTGGACAGGGCAAGAGACCCAGTACTTC
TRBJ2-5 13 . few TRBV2 CASTIGSKETQYF TGTGCCAGCACGATTGGGTCTAAGGAGACCCAGTACTTC
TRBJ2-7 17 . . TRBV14 CASSHPAKTYSYNEQYF TGTGCCAGCAGCCACCCCGCGAAAACGTACTCCTACAATGAGCAGTACTTC
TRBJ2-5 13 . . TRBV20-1 CSARKQGSETQYF TGCAGTGCTAGGAAACAGGGATCGGAGACCCAGTACTTC
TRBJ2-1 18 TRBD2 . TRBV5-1 CASSLFPGLAGGVNEQFF TGCGCCAGCAGCTTGTTTCCGGGACTAGCGGGAGGGGTCAATGAGCAGTTCTTC
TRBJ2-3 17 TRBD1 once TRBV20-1 CSARDPDRGKHTDTQYF TGCAGTGCTAGAGATCCAGACAGGGGGAAACACACAGATACGCAGTATTTT
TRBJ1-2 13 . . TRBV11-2 CASSSLRLYGYTF TGTGCCAGCAGCTCCCTGAGACTCTATGGCTACACCTTC
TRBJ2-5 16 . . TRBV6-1 CASSEVGGLRRETQYF TGTGCCAGCAGTGAAGTCGGGGGGCTCAGACGAGAGACCCAGTACTTC
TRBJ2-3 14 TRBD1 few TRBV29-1 CSADRTGVADTQYF TGCAGCGCCGATAGGACAGGGGTTGCAGATACGCAGTATTTT
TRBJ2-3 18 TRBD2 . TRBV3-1 CASGHPLSLAGRTDTQYF TGTGCCAGCGGCCATCCACTCTCACTAGCGGGAAGAACAGATACGCAGTATTTT
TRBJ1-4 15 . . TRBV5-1 CASSLDGQSNEKLFF TGCGCCAGCAGCTTGGACGGCCAATCTAATGAAAAACTGTTTTTT
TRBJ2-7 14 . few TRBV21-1 CASNKTRNFYEQYF TGTGCCAGCAACAAGACCCGTAATTTCTACGAGCAGTACTTC
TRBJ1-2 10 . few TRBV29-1 CSAFNNGYTF TGCAGCGCCTTCAACAATGGCTACACCTTC
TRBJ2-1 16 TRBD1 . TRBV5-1 CASSLGTGGRADEQFF TGCGCCAGCAGCTTAGGGACAGGGGGCCGAGCTGATGAGCAGTTCTTC
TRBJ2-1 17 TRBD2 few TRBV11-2 CASSYAPTSGSFHEQFF TGTGCCAGCAGCTACGCACCGACTAGCGGGAGTTTCCATGAGCAGTTCTTC
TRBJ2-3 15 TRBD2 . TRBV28 CASSPGGYSTDTQYF TGTGCCAGCAGTCCCGGGGGGTATAGCACAGATACGCAGTATTTT
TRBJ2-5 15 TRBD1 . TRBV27 CASSYAGGMGETQYF TGTGCCAGCAGTTACGCAGGGGGCATGGGAGAGACCCAGTACTTC
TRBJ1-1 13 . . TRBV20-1 CSARGQVGAEAFF TGCAGTGCTAGGGGGCAGGTTGGGGCTGAAGCTTTCTTT
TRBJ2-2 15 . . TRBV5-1 CASSQAGGITGELFF TGCGCCAGCAGCCAGGCCGGGGGCATCACCGGGGAGCTGTTTTTT
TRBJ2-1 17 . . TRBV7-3 CASSPPPGAGHHNEQFF TGTGCCAGCAGCCCCCCCCCTGGAGCTGGGCACCACAATGAGCAGTTCTTC
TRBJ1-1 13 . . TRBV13 CASRRGRGTEAFF TGTGCCAGCAGGAGGGGGAGGGGCACTGAAGCTTTCTTT
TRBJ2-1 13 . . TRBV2 CASGLRPTWKQFF TGTGCCAGCGGACTACGACCCACATGGAAGCAGTTCTTC
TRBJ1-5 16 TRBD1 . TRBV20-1 CSARETWGQGNQPQHF TGCAGTGCTAGAGAGACTTGGGGACAGGGCAATCAGCCCCAGCATTTT
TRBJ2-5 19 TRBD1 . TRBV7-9 CASSLRRGRAPPSQETQYF TGTGCCAGCAGCTTACGCAGGGGGCGCGCCCCCCCCTCACAAGAGACCCAGTACTTC
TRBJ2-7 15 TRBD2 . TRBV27 CASSLKLAGVHEQYF TGTGCCAGCAGTTTAAAACTAGCGGGAGTACATGAGCAGTACTTC
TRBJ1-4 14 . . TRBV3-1 CASGQQGWGEKLFF TGTGCCAGCGGCCAGCAGGGCTGGGGCGAAAAACTGTTTTTT
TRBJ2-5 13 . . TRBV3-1 CATAGGPGNEQYF TGTGCCACCGCCGGGGGGCCGGGCAATGAGCAGTACTTC
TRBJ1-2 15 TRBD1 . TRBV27 CASSLKGQGHYGYTF TGTGCCAGCAGTTTGAAAGGACAGGGTCACTATGGCTACACCTTC
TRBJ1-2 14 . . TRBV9 CASSTGTPGYGYTF TGTGCCAGCAGCACCGGGACACCAGGCTATGGCTACACCTTC
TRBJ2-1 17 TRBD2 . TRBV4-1 CASSLTSGGRVYNEQFF TGCGCCAGCAGCCTGACTAGCGGGGGGCGGGTCTACAATGAGCAGTTCTTC
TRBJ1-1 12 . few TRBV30 CAWSVLNSEAFF TGTGCCTGGAGTGTACTAAACAGCGAAGCTTTCTTT
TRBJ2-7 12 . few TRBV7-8 CASSTTPYEQYF TGTGCCAGCAGTACCACACCCTACGAGCAGTACTTC
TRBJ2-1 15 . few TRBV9 CASSGRGSSYNEQFF TGTGCCAGCAGCGGTAGAGGGTCATCCTACAATGAGCAGTTCTTC
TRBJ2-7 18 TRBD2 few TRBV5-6 CASSGGLAGGLSSYEQYF TGTGCCAGCAGCGGTGGACTAGCGGGAGGGCTTAGCTCCTACGAGCAGTACTTC
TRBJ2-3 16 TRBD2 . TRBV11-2 CASSLGPAGFTDTQYF TGTGCCAGCAGCTTAGGTCCAGCGGGATTCACAGATACGCAGTATTTT
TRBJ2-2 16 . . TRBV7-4 CASSSTGALLTRELFF TGTGCCAGCAGCTCCACCGGGGCACTTTTAACCCGGGAGCTGTTTTTT
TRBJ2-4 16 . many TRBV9 CASSPRENLAKNIQYF TGTGCCAGCAGCCCCCGGGAGAACTTAGCCAAAAACATTCAGTACTTC
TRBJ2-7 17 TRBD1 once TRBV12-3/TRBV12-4 CASTRSGTGSLTYEQYF TGTGCCAGCACCCGGTCCGGGACAGGGTCCCTCACCTACGAGCAGTACTTC
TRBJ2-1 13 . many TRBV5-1 CASSLALMDEQFF TGCGCCAGCAGCTTGGCCCTTATGGATGAGCAGTTCTTC
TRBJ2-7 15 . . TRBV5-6 CASSFTGVLTYEQYF TGTGCCAGCAGCTTCACAGGCGTGCTTACCTACGAGCAGTACTTC
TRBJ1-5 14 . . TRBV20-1 CSARTSAGNQPQHF TGCAGTGCTAGAACCAGCGCCGGCAATCAGCCCCAGCATTTT
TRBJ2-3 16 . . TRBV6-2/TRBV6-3 CASNKQGSHFTDTQYF TGTGCCAGCAACAAACAGGGATCCCACTTCACAGATACGCAGTATTTT
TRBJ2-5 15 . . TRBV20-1 CSAREGQSMGETQYF TGCAGCGCTAGAGAAGGGCAGAGCATGGGGGAGACCCAGTACTTC
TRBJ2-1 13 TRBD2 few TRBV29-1 CSVGGSVYNEQFF TGCAGCGTGGGAGGGAGTGTCTACAATGAGCAGTTCTTC